The clone carrying this T cell receptor beta chain was seen many times. Regions amplified from RNA transcripts were the TCR beta CDR3 regions. RT-PCR in the first round (using the HTBI primer set) targeted the TCR CDR3. TCRdb recomputed calls from the multiplex PCR reads with MiXCR, one row per CDR3 protein. The sample has roughly 500,000 distinct CDR3 sequences; 14% are singletons. The sample comes from a study of T cells in Graves' hyperthyroidism and ophthalmopathy. The germline V gene encodes CDR1 LGHNT and CDR2 FRNRAP. CDR3 length: 14 residues. V was pared by 5 bases and J by 3 bases, with 12 bases between.

The receptor was isolated from a woman between 25 and 40 years old with Graves' hyperthyroidism that later progressed to Graves' ophthalmopathy. The chain is built from TRBV12-5 and TRBJ2-3, with a weak D call TRBD2 (5 bases). The sequencing input was blood. The CDR3 DNA is TGTGCTAGTGGTCCCGGCGGGCTAACAGATACGCAGTATTTT. Residues: CASGPGGLTDTQYF.